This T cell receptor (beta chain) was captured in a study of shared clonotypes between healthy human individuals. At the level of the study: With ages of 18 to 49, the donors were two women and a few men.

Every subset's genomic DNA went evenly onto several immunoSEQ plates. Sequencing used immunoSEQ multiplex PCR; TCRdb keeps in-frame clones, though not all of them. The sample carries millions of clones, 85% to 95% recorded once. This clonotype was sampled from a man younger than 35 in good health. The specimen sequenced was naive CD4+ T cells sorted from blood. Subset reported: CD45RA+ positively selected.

Here the CDR3 DNA reads TGTGCCTGGAGTCGAGGGACAGGAGATAGCAATCAGCCCCAGCATTTT. Translation: CAWSRGTGDSNQPQHF. The chain has TRBV30 and TRBJ1-5; TRBD1 aligns across 8 bases. CDR3 size: 16 residues. The germline V gene has CDR1 GTSNPN and CDR2 SVGIG (reference sequence). J lost 0 bases, V lost 2 bases, and 6 bases had no gene match.